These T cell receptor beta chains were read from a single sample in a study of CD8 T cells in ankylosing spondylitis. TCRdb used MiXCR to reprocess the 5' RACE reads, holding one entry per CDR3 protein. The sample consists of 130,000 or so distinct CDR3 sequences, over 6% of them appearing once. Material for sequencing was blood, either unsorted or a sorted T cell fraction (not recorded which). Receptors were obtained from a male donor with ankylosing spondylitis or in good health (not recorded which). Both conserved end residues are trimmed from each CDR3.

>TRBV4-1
ASSQLADRGDNQPQH
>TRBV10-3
AISDPTAPQGGGYT
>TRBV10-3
AISESGGGSNEQF
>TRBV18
ASSPRRGSTDTQY
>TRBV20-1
SAEGGKNEQF
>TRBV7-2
ASSRGTSGSGDTQY
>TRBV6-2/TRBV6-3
ASSPDRGYNQPQH
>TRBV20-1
SVRDIAKNIQY
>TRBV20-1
SAAGPADEQF
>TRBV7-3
ASSLRPVAGGGEQF
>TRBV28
ASSLFPPGTVSYEQY
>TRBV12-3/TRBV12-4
ASTPSGQAYSPLH
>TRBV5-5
ASSRMEGARETQY
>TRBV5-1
ASSPTFGTGTDTQY
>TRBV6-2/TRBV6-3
ASSYTAGTVELF
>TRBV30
AWSPGLWNQPQH
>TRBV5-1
ASSLEGGAYSGNTIY
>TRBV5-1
ASSGGLAVDEQF
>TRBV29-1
SVDIAGAGELF
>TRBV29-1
SVEAVETESYEQY
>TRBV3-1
ASSQKRNSQY
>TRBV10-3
AITWSGAPTLNEQF
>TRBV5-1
ASSLVLAGEQY
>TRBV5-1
ASSLEGQGSGNTIY
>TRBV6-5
ASSYSGQGANYGYT
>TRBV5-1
ASSLRAGGNTEAF
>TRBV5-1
ASSLSYGSRREKLF
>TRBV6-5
ASSYGGIGTGELF
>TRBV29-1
SVRGTGQNQPQH
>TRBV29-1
SVVPGNEQF
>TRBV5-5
ASSLFSNEQF
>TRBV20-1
SARDDREGTDTQY
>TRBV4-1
ASRFSSTGELF
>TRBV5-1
ASSLAQQETQY
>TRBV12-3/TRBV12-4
ASSIWGAEAF
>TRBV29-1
SVLQGLNQPQH
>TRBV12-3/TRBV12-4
ASSLEARTNEKLF
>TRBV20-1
SASIGSDQPQH
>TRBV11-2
ASSTITVEQF
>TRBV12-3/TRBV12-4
ASSFGTANQPQH
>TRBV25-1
ASSVTGTGGTDTQY
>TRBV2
ASRRRGIRADTQY
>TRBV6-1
ASSATSGGTDTQY
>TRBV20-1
SALSGADRGYEQY
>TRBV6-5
ASSYSDRPQETQY
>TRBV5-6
ASSSSGGRRDTQY
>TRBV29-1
SVDRPGVMNTEAF
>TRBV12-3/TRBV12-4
ASSPGQGPKTQY
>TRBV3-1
ASSQDYGSRTTF
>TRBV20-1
SARGYPGTGRTYNEQF
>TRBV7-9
ASRPGANTGELF
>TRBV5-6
ASSLVEAQETQY
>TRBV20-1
SARVEGSGTDTQY
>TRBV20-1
SVSHSQNSYEQY
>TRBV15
ATSRGGTGELF